Below, one T cell receptor (beta chain) is given with its context. Antigen specificity is unknown. The data were produced by immunoSEQ multiplex PCR, yet TCRdb's version contains in-frame clones alone and is incomplete. The repertoire holds 65,000 to 90,000 clones, with 80% to 90% as singletons. The germline V and J ends were trimmed by 0 bases and 2 bases, with 12 bases remaining between them. This CDR3 is built from 15 residues. Germline-derived CDR1 and CDR2 are SGHTS and YDEGEE. This record comes from a study of OX40 agonist ivuxolimab in advanced cancers. For the study at large: Patients were given ivuxolimab, an antibody that agonizes OX40 (CD134).

General observations from the study: Within 6 weeks, CD4+ and CD8+ blood T cells expanded clonally at 0.1 to 3.0 mg/kg. Clonal expansion was among the lowest in partial responders at 0.1-3.0 mg/kg, especially CD8+.

This TCR was recovered from an adult with an advanced solid tumor such as melanoma, head and neck, liver or kidney cancer. The sequencing here drew on CD4+ or CD8+ T cells sorted from blood, taken in a trial of the OX40 agonist ivuxolimab. The chain links TRBV5-8 to TRBJ2-7; D may be TRBD1 (6 bases). The CDR3 is CASSLARGGAYEQYF. The CDR3 nucleotides read TGTGCCAGCAGCTTGGCCAGGGGTGGAGCCTACGAGCAGTACTTC. The whole variable domain, remainder taken from reference TRBV5-8 and TRBJ2-7, is EAGVTQSPTHLIKTRGQQATLRCSPISGHTSVYWYQQALGLGLQFLLWYDEGEERNRGNFPPRFSGRQFPNYSSELNVNALELEDSALYLCASSLARGGAYEQYFGPGTRLTVT.